This T cell receptor beta chain is from a study of T cells expressing NK-cell markers. Regarding the study as a whole: These clonotypes also led the CD3+CD56-NKG2C+ fraction in a handful of donors.

5'RACE template switching built TCR beta cDNA with unique molecular identifiers. TCRdb re-analyzed the 5' RACE reads; it lists each CDR3 protein once, without DNA. The sample features about 460,000 distinct CDR3 sequences, with 1.4% in its top ten. Points on this clonotype: No antigen is known for it.

Germline CDR1 is SGHVS and CDR2 is FQNEAQ. The CDR3 runs to 15 residues. This rearrangement joins TRBV7-8 to TRBJ2-1; TCRdb's D call of TRBD1 is untestable without DNA. Specimen: blood T cells: a sorted CD56 or NKG2C T cell subset, CD4+ or CD8+ T cells, or bulk PBMC T cells (not recorded which). The receptor comes from a woman aged 45-65 years in good health. The CDR3 loop reads CASSPGPEGYNEQFF.